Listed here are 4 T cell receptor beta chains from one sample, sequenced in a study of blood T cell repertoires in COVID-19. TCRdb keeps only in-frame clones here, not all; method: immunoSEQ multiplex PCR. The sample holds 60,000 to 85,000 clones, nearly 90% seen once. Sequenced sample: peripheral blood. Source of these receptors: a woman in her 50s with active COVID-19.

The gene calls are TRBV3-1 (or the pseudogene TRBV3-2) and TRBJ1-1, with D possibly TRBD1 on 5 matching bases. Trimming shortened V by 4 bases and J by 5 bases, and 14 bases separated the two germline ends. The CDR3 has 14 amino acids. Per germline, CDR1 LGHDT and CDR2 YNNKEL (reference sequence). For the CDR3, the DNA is TGTGCCAGCAGCCTCATGCAGGGAAGAACTGAAGCTTTCTTT. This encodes CASSLMQGRTEAFF.

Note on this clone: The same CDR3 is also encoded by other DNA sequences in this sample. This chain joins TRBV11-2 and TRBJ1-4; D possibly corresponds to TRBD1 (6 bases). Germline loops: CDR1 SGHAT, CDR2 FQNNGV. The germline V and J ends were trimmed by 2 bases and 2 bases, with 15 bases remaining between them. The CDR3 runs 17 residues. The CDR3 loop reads CASSLLRGQGTNEKLFF. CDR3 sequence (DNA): TGTGCCAGCAGCTTATTAAGGGGACAAGGGACTAATGAAAAACTGTTTTTT.

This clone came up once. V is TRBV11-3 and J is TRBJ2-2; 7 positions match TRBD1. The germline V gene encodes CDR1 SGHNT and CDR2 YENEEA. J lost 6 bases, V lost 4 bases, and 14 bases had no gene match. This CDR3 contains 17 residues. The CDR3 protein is CASSSHPGTGVPGELFF. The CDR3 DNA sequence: TGTGCCAGCAGCTCCCATCCGGGAACAGGGGTGCCCGGGGAGCTGTTTTTT.

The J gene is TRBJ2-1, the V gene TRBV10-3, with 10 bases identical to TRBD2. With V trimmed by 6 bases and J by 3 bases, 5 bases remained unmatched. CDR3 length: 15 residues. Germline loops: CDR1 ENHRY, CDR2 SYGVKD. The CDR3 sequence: CAIRSSGSVYNEQFF. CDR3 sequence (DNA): TGTGCCATCAGATCTAGCGGGAGCGTCTACAATGAGCAGTTCTTC.